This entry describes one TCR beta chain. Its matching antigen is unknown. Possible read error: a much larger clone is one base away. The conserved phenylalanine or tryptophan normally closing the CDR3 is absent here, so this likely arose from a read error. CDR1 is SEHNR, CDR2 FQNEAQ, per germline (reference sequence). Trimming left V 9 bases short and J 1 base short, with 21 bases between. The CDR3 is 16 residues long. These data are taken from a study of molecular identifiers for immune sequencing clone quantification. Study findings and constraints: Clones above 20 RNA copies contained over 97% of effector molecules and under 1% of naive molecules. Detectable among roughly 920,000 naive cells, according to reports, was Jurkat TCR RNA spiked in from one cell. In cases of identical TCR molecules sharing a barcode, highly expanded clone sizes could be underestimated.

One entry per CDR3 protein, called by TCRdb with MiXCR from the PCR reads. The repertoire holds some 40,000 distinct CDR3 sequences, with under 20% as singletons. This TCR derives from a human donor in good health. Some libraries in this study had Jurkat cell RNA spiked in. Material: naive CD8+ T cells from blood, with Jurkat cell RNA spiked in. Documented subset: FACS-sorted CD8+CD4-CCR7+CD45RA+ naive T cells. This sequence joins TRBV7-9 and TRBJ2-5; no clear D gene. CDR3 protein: CASQHPLTGPQETQYS. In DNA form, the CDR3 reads TGTGCCAGTCAGCATCCGTTAACGGGCCCCCAAGAGACCCAGTACTCC.